This T cell receptor (beta chain) emerged from a study of T cell changes during pregnancy in multiple sclerosis. Losses at the gene ends were 4 bases for V and 4 bases for J; bases not matched to a gene: 11. CDR3 length: 17 residues. The germline CDR1 and CDR2 sequences are SGHNT and YYREEE (reference sequence). Method: immunoSEQ multiplex PCR; TCRdb's copy keeps in-frame clones and lacks some. Among more than 65,000 clones, 85% to 90% were seen once, and the ten largest hold around a tenth. The sequencing here drew on peripheral blood, taken after pregnancy. The receptor comes from a female donor in good health, enrolled as a control in a pregnancy study. The V and J genes are TRBV5-4 and TRBJ2-7; 13 nucleotides match TRBD2. In DNA, the CDR3 is TGTGCCAGCAGCCGCCCGACTAGCGGGGGGATCCCGTACGAGCAGTACTTC. Amino acid sequence: CASSRPTSGGIPYEQYF.